The following is a TCR beta chain sequence with its context. The data were taken from a study of identical twins. TCRdb re-derived calls from the 5' RACE reads in MiXCR, one entry per CDR3 protein. The sample lists about 530,000 distinct CDR3 sequences; roughly 15% were seen once. V lost 0 bases and J 0 bases, leaving 9 bases between the germline ends. The CDR3 sequence is 17 residues long. Germline V gene data show CDR1 as KGHSH and CDR2 as LQKENI. These data are also associated with another study on yellow fever vaccine responses in identical twins.

The receptor was isolated from a woman younger than 35 in good health. Specimen: CD4+ T cells sorted from blood. This chain links TRBV18 with TRBJ2-6; D unresolved. This chain's CDR3 is CASSPPAWLSGANVLTF. CDR3 nucleotide sequence: TGTGCCAGCTCACCACCGGCGTGGCTCTCTGGGGCCAACGTCCTGACTTTC.